This T cell receptor (beta chain) was retrieved from a study of cytomegalovirus exposure and HLA in healthy donors. Study results and limitations: Most TCR sequences were seen very rarely across donors, but some public TCRs occurred in many.

Germline assignment: CDR1 SGHRS and CDR2 YFSETQ. V dropped 1 base and J dropped 4 bases, with 11 bases sitting between them. The CDR3 spans 14 residues. PCR employed 60 Vbeta and 13 Jbeta primers. Sequenced by immunoSEQ multiplex PCR; TCRdb stores in-frame clones only, minus some. The sample has 150,000 to 200,000 clones; about 73% are singletons. Notes on this clone: Its cognate antigen is unknown.

This TCR came from a woman in her 40s in good health and CMV-seronegative. The J gene is TRBJ1-2, the V gene TRBV5-1; no clear D gene. The sequenced material came from PBMCs. CDR3 sequence: CASSLNLVIYGYTF. The CDR3 DNA sequence: TGCGCCAGCAGCTTGAACTTGGTGATCTATGGCTACACCTTC.